A selection of T cell receptor beta chains follows, all from one sample in a study of naive and memory T cell subsets. TCRdb processed the UMI-ligation and nested PCR reads anew with MiXCR; each CDR3 protein has one entry. This table has roughly 18,000 distinct CDR3 sequences, about a tenth appearing once. Material: skin, obtained from a tuberculin skin test site. The receptor source for this set is an adult in good health. Each CDR3 is given with its conserved first and last residue. The D gene is left open where the match is weak. Some rows mark clone size as missing; the rest say once, few, many or name a class of expanded clone.

D,size,V,J,length,CDR3,DNA
TRBD1,few,TRBV20-1,TRBJ2-2,15,CSATSDREDTGELFF,TGCAGTGCTACCTCGGACAGGGAGGACACCGGGGAGCTGTTTTTT
.,.,TRBV7-2,TRBJ1-6,16,CASSLGIGKRNSPLHF,TGTGCCAGCAGCTTAGGAATTGGGAAGCGGAATTCACCCCTCCACTTT
TRBD2,many,TRBV6-1,TRBJ2-1,15,CASSLEAGSGSEQFF,TGTGCCAGCAGCCTAGAAGCGGGATCCGGCAGTGAGCAGTTCTTC
TRBD1,few,TRBV20-1,TRBJ2-7,18,CSARDRPGTGGVYYEQYF,TGCAGTGCTAGAGATCGTCCCGGGACAGGGGGCGTTTACTACGAGCAGTACTTC
TRBD1,medium-sized,TRBV6-5,TRBJ2-7,16,CASSYSRTGDSYEQYF,TGTGCCAGCAGTTACTCCCGGACAGGGGACTCCTACGAGCAGTACTTC
.,few,TRBV10-2,TRBJ2-2,14,CASSDFLGTGELFF,TGCGCCAGCAGTGACTTTCTAGGCACCGGGGAGCTGTTTTTT
.,.,TRBV12-3/TRBV12-4,TRBJ2-2,13,CAIAQTNTGELFF,TGTGCCATCGCGCAGACGAACACCGGGGAGCTGTTTTTT
.,many,TRBV4-3,TRBJ2-7,15,CASSQVVRSAYEQYF,TGCGCCAGCAGCCAAGTGGTGAGGTCCGCCTACGAGCAGTACTTC
.,few,TRBV9,TRBJ2-7,14,CASSAGMGNYEQYF,TGTGCCAGCAGCGCCGGAATGGGTAATTACGAGCAGTACTTC
TRBD1,many,TRBV12-3/TRBV12-4,TRBJ2-4,13,CASSANRGDIQYF,TGTGCCAGCAGCGCTAACAGGGGTGACATTCAGTACTTC
.,medium-sized,TRBV12-3/TRBV12-4,TRBJ2-5,14,CASSLKRIQETQYF,TGTGCCAGCAGTTTAAAAAGGATCCAAGAGACCCAGTACTTC
TRBD1,many,TRBV27,TRBJ1-2,14,CASSYHRGNYGYTF,TGTGCCAGCAGTTATCACAGGGGAAACTATGGCTACACCTTC
TRBD1,medium-sized,TRBV7-9,TRBJ2-3,15,CASSRDSAPRDTQYF,TGTGCCAGCAGTCGGGACAGTGCCCCACGGGATACGCAGTATTTT
.,many,TRBV7-9,TRBJ2-7,15,CASSLAPGNSYEQYF,TGTGCCAGCAGCTTAGCGCCCGGGAACTCCTACGAGCAGTACTTC
.,few,TRBV10-3,TRBJ1-5,14,CAISEGQQNQPQHF,TGTGCCATCAGTGAGGGGCAGCAAAATCAGCCCCAGCATTTT
TRBD1,many,TRBV7-6,TRBJ2-2,15,CASSTRTGNTGELFF,TGTGCCAGCAGCACGCGGACAGGGAACACCGGGGAGCTGTTTTTT
.,few,TRBV5-5,TRBJ1-5,13,CASSFLCGQPQHF,TGTGCCAGCAGCTTTCTTTGTGGTCAGCCCCAGCATTTT